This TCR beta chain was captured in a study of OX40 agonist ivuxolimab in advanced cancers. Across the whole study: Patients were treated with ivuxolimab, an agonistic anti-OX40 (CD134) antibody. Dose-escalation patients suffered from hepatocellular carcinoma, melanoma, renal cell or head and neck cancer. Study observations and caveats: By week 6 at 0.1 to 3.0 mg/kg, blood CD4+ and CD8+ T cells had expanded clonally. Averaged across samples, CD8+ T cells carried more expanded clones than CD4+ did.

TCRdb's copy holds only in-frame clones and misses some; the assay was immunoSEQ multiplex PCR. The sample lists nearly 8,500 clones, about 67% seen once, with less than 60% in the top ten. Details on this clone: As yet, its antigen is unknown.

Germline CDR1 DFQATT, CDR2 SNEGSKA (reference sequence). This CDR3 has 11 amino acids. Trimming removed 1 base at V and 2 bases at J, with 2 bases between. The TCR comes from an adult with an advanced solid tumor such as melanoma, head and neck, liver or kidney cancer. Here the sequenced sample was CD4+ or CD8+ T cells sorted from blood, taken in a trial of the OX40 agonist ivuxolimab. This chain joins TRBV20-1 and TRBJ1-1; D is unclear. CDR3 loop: CSARVNTEAFF. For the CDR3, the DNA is TGCAGTGCTAGAGTAAACACTGAAGCTTTCTTT.